Listed below are T cell receptor beta chains from one sample, sequenced in a study of CD8+ T cells in alopecia areata. TCRdb's table, derived via immunoSEQ multiplex PCR, lists solely in-frame clones and lacks some. This sample yields approximately 210,000 clones, of which around 65% are seen a single time; around 1.3% belongs to the top ten. The sample here was CD4+ T cells sorted from blood, taken at week 44, from a patient treated with tofacitinib. These receptors were obtained from a human donor with alopecia areata. The CDR3 runs from the conserved cysteine through the conserved F or W. Fields, in order: V gene, J gene, D gene, clone size, CDR3 protein, CDR3 DNA. A D gene is named only where the DNA matches it firmly. Not every row has a clone size; where given, it reads once, few, many or a size class.

>TRBV7-8|TRBJ1-1|TRBD1|.
CASSLVQGANTEAFF
TGTGCCAGCAGCTTAGTGCAGGGGGCGAACACTGAAGCTTTCTTT
>TRBV25-1|TRBJ1-1|.|few
CASSDGGFRGNTEAFF
TGTGCCAGCAGTGATGGGGGGTTCAGGGGGAACACTGAAGCTTTCTTT
>TRBV5-1|TRBJ2-1|TRBD1|.
CASSLGDSLNEQFF
TGCGCCAGCAGCTTGGGGGACAGCCTCAATGAGCAGTTCTTC
>TRBV5-5|TRBJ2-3|.|.
CASSSPGRADTQYF
TGTGCCAGCAGCTCCCCAGGGCGGGCAGATACGCAGTATTTT
>TRBV14|TRBJ2-5|.|.
CASSRQEGLVYQETQYF
TGTGCCAGCAGTAGACAGGAAGGTCTCGTGTACCAAGAGACCCAGTACTTC
>TRBV14|TRBJ1-6|.|.
CASSRPPDNSPLHF
TGTGCCAGCAGCCGGCCACCGGATAATTCACCCCTCCACTTT
>TRBV9|TRBJ1-5|.|few
CASPTFSQPQHF
TGTGCCAGCCCTACCTTCTCTCAGCCCCAGCATTTT
>TRBV25-1|TRBJ1-4|.|.
CASSARERGEKLFF
TGTGCCAGCAGTGCCAGGGAACGTGGTGAAAAACTGTTTTTT
>TRBV29-1|TRBJ2-3|.|few
CSVQRGDTQYF
TGCAGCGTCCAAAGGGGGGATACGCAGTATTTT
>TRBV30|TRBJ1-5|.|.
CAWTSSSTPYSNQPQHF
TGTGCCTGGACAAGTAGCAGTACCCCCTATAGCAATCAGCCCCAGCATTTT
>TRBV6-5|TRBJ1-1|.|.
CASSYSARWATEAFF
TGTGCCAGCAGTTACTCAGCCAGATGGGCCACTGAAGCTTTCTTT
>TRBV2|TRBJ2-3|TRBD2|.
CASSDTTSGTDTQYF
TGTGCCAGCAGTGACACGACTAGCGGCACAGATACGCAGTATTTT
>TRBV28|TRBJ1-6|TRBD1|once
CASSLGDRNNSPLHF
TGTGCCAGCAGTTTAGGGGACAGGAATAATTCACCCCTCCACTTT
>TRBV7-9|TRBJ2-3|.|few
CASSLFGDTQYF
TGTGCCAGCAGCTTATTTGGAGATACGCAGTATTTT
>TRBV29-1|TRBJ2-1|TRBD2|.
CSVEGAGGPLGIEQFF
TGCAGCGTTGAAGGAGCGGGGGGGCCCCTCGGTATTGAGCAGTTCTTC
>TRBV2|TRBJ2-5|.|few
CASSEGETQYF
TGTGCCAGCAGTGAAGGGGAGACCCAGTACTTC
>TRBV7-2|TRBJ2-4|.|.
CASSLGLGQYF
TGTGCCAGCAGCCTGGGCCTCGGACAGTACTTC
>TRBV19|TRBJ2-2|TRBD2|.
CASSFLAANTGELFF
TGTGCCAGTAGTTTTCTAGCGGCGAACACCGGGGAGCTGTTTTTT
>TRBV5-1|TRBJ2-5|TRBD2|few
CASSRPSGLAGETQYF
TGCGCCAGCAGCCGTCCATCCGGACTAGCGGGAGAGACCCAGTACTTC
>TRBV29-1|TRBJ2-2|TRBD2|.
CSGTSGGTGELFF
TGCAGCGGGACTAGCGGAGGCACCGGGGAGCTGTTTTTT
>TRBV11-2|TRBJ2-3|.|.
CASSLEARSWGTDTQYF
TGTGCCAGCAGCTTAGAGGCTAGGAGTTGGGGCACAGATACGCAGTATTTT
>TRBV30|TRBJ1-1|.|.
CAWSTGPMNTEAFF
TGTGCCTGGAGTACAGGGCCCATGAACACTGAAGCTTTCTTT
>TRBV29-1|TRBJ2-7|.|once
CSGSQGRGYEQYF
TGCAGCGGCTCACAGGGGAGGGGGTACGAGCAGTACTTC
>TRBV30|TRBJ2-1|.|.
CAWSAGTSYNEQFF
TGTGCCTGGAGTGCGGGAACCTCCTACAATGAGCAGTTCTTC
>TRBV29-1|TRBJ2-5|.|few
CSTVGGLGETQYF
TGCAGCACTGTCGGGGGTCTAGGAGAGACCCAGTACTTC
>TRBV5-1|TRBJ1-6|.|.
CASSLKNLASPLHF
TGCGCCAGCAGCTTGAAGAATCTGGCTTCACCCCTCCACTTT
>TRBV28|TRBJ1-2|.|.
CASGVGRHGYTF
TGTGCCAGCGGAGTTGGGCGGCATGGCTACACCTTC
>TRBV29-1|TRBJ2-7|.|once
CSVDVRAGEQYF
TGCAGCGTTGATGTCAGGGCCGGAGAGCAGTACTTC
>TRBV25-1|TRBJ2-3|.|.
CASTQQGATDTQYF
TGTGCCAGTACTCAACAGGGAGCCACAGATACGCAGTATTTT
>TRBV4-3|TRBJ2-1|.|.
CASSQDPVMYNEQFF
TGCGCCAGCAGCCAAGATCCAGTAATGTACAATGAGCAGTTCTTC
>TRBV29-1|TRBJ1-1|.|.
CSLGRGPAEAFF
TGCAGCCTCGGCAGGGGCCCCGCTGAAGCTTTCTTT
>TRBV6-5|TRBJ1-1|.|once
CASRESMNTEAFF
TGTGCCAGCAGGGAGTCAATGAACACTGAAGCTTTCTTT
>TRBV2|TRBJ2-6|TRBD1|.
CASSLGQASGANVLTF
TGTGCCAGCAGCCTGGGACAGGCCTCTGGGGCCAACGTCCTGACTTTC
>TRBV29-1|TRBJ1-2|.|once
CSVQIGPGKGYTF
TGCAGCGTTCAAATAGGACCTGGGAAGGGCTACACCTTC
>TRBV29-1|TRBJ1-2|.|once
CSVEGGYTF
TGCAGCGTTGAAGGGGGCTACACCTTC
>TRBV19|TRBJ2-6|.|.
CASSIAGGANVLTF
TGTGCCAGTAGTATAGCGGGCGGGGCCAACGTCCTGACTTTC
>TRBV11-3|TRBJ2-7|.|.
CASSLDAGNEQYF
TGTGCCAGCAGCTTAGATGCAGGGAACGAGCAGTACTTC
>TRBV25-1|TRBJ1-2|.|.
CASSEPGGYGYTF
TGTGCCAGCAGTGAACCCGGGGGGTATGGCTACACCTTC
>TRBV2|TRBJ2-5|.|.
CASRAGQGETQYF
TGTGCCAGCAGGGCGGGGCAGGGGGAGACCCAGTACTTC
>TRBV7-2|TRBJ2-7|TRBD2|.
CASSPGLAGTEQYF
TGTGCCAGCAGCCCCGGACTAGCGGGAACTGAGCAGTACTTC
>TRBV19|TRBJ2-1|.|.
CASSIRPQGMNEQFF
TGTGCCAGTAGTATTCGCCCCCAGGGAATGAATGAGCAGTTCTTC
>TRBV9|TRBJ1-4|TRBD1|.
CASSRTPGQTNEKLFF
TGTGCCAGCAGTAGGACACCGGGACAGACTAATGAAAAACTGTTTTTT
>TRBV2|TRBJ1-4|.|.
CASSESNEKLFF
TGTGCCAGCAGTGAATCGAATGAAAAACTGTTTTTT
>TRBV2|TRBJ2-3|TRBD2|few
CASSEERGHTDTQYF
TGTGCCAGCAGTGAAGAGCGGGGGCACACAGATACGCAGTATTTT
>TRBV25-1|TRBJ1-4|.|.
CASSESRFYEKLFF
TGTGCCAGCAGTGAATCACGGTTTTATGAAAAACTGTTTTTT
>TRBV20-1|TRBJ2-1|.|.
CSARADEQFF
TGCAGTGCTAGAGCCGATGAGCAGTTCTTC
>TRBV7-2|TRBJ1-6|.|.
CASSPGPPRSPLHF
TGTGCCAGCAGCCCGGGCCCGCCGCGTTCACCCCTCCACTTT
>TRBV5-6|TRBJ1-5|TRBD1|once
CASSTLGDRDHQPQHF
TGTGCCAGCAGCACTTTGGGGGACAGGGATCATCAGCCCCAGCATTTT
>TRBV5-6|TRBJ2-3|.|.
CASSFGDTQYF
TGTGCCAGCAGCTTCGGGGATACGCAGTATTTT
>TRBV6-5|TRBJ1-2|TRBD1|.
CASSRGQGVTF
TGTGCCAGCAGCCGCGGACAGGGAGTCACCTTC
>TRBV4-3|TRBJ2-2|TRBD1|.
CASSQVLQGANTGELFF
TGCGCCAGCAGCCAAGTATTACAGGGGGCTAACACCGGGGAGCTGTTTTTT
>TRBV30|TRBJ1-1|TRBD1|once
CAWSGETGGDEAFF
TGTGCCTGGAGTGGTGAGACAGGGGGGGATGAAGCTTTCTTT
>TRBV7-2|TRBJ1-4|TRBD1|.
CASSQATGMDEKPFF
TGTGCCAGCAGCCAGGCGACAGGGATGGATGAAAAACCGTTTTTT
>TRBV27|TRBJ1-2|.|.
CASSLQGRYGYTF
TGTGCCAGCAGTTTACAGGGGCGCTATGGCTACACCTTC
>TRBV13|TRBJ2-7|TRBD1|.
CASRPGQGNLYEQYF
TGTGCCAGCAGGCCCGGACAGGGTAATCTCTACGAGCAGTACTTC